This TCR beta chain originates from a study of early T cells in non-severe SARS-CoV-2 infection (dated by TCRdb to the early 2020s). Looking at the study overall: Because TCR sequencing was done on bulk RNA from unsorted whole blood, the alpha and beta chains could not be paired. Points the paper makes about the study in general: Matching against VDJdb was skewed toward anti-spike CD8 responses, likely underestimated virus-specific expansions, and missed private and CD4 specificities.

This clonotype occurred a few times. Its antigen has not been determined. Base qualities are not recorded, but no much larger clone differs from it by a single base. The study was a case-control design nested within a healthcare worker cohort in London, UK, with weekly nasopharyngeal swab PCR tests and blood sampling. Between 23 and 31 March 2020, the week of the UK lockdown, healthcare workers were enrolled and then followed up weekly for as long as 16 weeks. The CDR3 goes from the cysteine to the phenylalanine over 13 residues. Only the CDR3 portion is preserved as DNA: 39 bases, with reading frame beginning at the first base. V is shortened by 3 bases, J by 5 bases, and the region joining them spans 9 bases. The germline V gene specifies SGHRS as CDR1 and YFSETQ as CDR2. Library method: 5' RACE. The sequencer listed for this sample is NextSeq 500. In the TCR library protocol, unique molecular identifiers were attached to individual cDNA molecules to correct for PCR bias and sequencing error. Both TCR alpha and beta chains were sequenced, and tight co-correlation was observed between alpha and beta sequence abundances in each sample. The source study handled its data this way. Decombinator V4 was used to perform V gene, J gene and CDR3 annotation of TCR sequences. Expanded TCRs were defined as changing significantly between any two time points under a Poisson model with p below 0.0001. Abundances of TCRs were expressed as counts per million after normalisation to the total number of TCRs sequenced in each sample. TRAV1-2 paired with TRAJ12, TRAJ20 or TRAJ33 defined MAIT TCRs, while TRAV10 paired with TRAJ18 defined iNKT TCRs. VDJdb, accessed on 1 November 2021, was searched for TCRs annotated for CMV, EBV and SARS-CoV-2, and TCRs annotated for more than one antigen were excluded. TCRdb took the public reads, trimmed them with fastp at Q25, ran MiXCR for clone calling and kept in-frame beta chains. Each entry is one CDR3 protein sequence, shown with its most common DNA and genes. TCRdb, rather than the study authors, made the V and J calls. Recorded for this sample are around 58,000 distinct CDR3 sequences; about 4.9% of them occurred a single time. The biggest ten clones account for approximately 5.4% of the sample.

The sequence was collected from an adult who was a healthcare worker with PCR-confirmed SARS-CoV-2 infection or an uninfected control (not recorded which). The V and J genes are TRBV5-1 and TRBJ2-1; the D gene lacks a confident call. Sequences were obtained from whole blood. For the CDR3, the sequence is CASSSIQNNEQFF. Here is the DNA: TGCGCCAGCAGCTCGATACAGAACAATGAGCAGTTCTTC.